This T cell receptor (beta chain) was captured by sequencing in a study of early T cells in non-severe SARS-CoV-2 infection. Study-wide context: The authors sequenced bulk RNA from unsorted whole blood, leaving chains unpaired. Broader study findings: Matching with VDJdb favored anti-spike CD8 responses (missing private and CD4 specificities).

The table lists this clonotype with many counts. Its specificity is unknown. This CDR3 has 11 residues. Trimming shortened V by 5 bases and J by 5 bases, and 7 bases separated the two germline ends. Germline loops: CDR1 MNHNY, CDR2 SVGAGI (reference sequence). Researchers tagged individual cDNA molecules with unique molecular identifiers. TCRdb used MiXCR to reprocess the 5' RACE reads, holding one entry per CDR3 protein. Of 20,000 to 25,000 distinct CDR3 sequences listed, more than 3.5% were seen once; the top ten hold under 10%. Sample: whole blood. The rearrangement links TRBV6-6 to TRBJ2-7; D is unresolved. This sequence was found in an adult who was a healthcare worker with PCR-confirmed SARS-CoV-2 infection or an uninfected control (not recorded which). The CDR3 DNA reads TGTGCCAGCAGTCGGACGAACGAGCAGTACTTC. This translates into CASSRTNEQYF.